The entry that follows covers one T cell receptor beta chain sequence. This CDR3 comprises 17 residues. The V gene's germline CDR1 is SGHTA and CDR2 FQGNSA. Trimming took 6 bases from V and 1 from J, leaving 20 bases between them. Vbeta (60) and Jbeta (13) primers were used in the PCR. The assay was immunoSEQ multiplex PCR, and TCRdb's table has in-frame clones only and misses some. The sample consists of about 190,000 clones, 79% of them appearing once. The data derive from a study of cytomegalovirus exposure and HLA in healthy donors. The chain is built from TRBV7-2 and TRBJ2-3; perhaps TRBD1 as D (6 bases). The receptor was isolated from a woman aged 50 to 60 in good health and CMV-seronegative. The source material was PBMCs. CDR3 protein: CASSKEYRAWGTDTQYF. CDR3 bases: TGTGCCAGCAGTAAAGAATACAGGGCGTGGGGCACAGATACGCAGTATTTT. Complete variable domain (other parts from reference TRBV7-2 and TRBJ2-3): GAGVSQSPSNKVTEKGKDVELRCDPISGHTALYWYRQSLGQGLEFLIYFQGNSAPDKSGLPSDRFSAERTGGSVSTLTIQRTQQEDSAVYLCASSKEYRAWGTDTQYFGPGTRLTVL.